This paragraph covers one T cell receptor beta chain sequence. Trimming cost V 2 bases and J 7 bases; bases outside gene matches: 9. The CDR3 length is 15 residues. Germline V gene sequence: CDR1 MNHEY, CDR2 SMNVEV (reference sequence). These data belong to a study of OX40 agonist ivuxolimab in advanced cancers. Any history of autoimmune disease or systemic immunosuppression disqualified patients. Assay used: immunoSEQ multiplex PCR; TCRdb lists only in-frame clones, some missing. The table lists fewer than 80,000 clones, roughly 87% of them singletons. This receptor was obtained from an adult with an advanced solid tumor such as melanoma, head and neck, liver or kidney cancer. The source was CD4+ or CD8+ T cells sorted from blood, collected in a trial of the OX40 agonist ivuxolimab. This sequence joins TRBV27 and TRBJ2-3; 7 bases match TRBD2. In DNA, the CDR3 is TGTGCCAGCAGTTTACTAGCGGAGCTTAGGAATACGCAGTATTTT. Translating it yields CASSLLAELRNTQYF.